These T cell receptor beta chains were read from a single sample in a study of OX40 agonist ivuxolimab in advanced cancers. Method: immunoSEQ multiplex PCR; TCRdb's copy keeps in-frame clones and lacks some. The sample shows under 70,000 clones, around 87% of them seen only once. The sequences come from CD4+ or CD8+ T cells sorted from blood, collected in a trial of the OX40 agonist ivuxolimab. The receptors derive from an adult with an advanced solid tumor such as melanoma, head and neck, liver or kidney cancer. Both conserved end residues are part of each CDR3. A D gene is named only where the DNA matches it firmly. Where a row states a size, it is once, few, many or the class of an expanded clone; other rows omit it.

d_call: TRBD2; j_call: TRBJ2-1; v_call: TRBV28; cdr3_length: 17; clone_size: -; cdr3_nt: TGTGCCAGCAGTTTTTGGGGGACTAGCGGGAGTGTGAATGAGCAGTTCTTC; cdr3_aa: CASSFWGTSGSVNEQFF
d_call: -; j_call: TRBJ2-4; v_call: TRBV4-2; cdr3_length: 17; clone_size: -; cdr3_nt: TGTGCCAGCAGCCAAGCGTCAGGGGAATACGACAAAAACATTCAGTACTTC; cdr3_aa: CASSQASGEYDKNIQYF
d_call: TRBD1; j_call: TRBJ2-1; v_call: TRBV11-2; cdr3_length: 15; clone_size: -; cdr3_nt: TGTGCCAGCAGCCCCACCGCCAGGGGGTACAATGAGCAGTTCTTC; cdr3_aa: CASSPTARGYNEQFF
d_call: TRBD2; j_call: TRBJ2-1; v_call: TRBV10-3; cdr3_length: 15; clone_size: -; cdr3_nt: TGTGCCATCACCGTGGAACTAGCGGGACCGAATGAGCAGTTCTTC; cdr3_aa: CAITVELAGPNEQFF
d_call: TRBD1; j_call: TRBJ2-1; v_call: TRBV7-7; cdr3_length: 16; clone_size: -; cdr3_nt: TGTGCTAGCAGCTTACTGTCTGGGACAGGTCTTAATGAGCAGTTCTTC; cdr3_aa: CASSLLSGTGLNEQFF
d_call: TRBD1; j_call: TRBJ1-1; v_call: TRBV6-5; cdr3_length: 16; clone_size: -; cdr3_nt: TGTGCCAGCAGTTACTCTGGCAGGGGGATGAACACTGAAGCTTTCTTT; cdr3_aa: CASSYSGRGMNTEAFF
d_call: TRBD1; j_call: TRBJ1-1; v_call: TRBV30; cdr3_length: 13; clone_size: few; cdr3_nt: TGTGCCTGGATCGACAGGGGTCAGACTGAAGCTTTCTTT; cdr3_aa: CAWIDRGQTEAFF
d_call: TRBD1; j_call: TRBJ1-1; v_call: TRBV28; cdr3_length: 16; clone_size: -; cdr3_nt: TGTGCCAGCAGTCTCCCCGACAGGGGGCCTTACACTGAAGCTTTCTTT; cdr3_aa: CASSLPDRGPYTEAFF
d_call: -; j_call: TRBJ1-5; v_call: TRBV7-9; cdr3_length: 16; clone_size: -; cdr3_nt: TGTGCCAGCAGCTTAGGAGGGGAGGGCCGCGGTCAGCCCCAGCATTTT; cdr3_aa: CASSLGGEGRGQPQHF
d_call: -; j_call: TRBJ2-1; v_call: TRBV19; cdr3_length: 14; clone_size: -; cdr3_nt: TGTGCCAGTAGTATAAGTTCAGGAGGAAATGAGCAGTTCTTC; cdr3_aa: CASSISSGGNEQFF
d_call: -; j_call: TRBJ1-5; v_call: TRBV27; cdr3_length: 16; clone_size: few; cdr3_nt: TGTGCCAGCAGTTTGGCCCCCCCTTATGGCAATCAGCCCCAGCATTTT; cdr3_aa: CASSLAPPYGNQPQHF
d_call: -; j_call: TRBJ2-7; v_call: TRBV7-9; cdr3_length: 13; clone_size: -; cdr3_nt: TGTGCCAGCAGATATTTGCCGGATCACGAGCAGTACTTC; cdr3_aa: CASRYLPDHEQYF
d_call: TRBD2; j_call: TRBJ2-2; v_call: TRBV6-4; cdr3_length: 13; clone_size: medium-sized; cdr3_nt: TGTGCCAGCACAGCGGGAGAGTCCGGGGAGCTGTTTTTT; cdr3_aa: CASTAGESGELFF
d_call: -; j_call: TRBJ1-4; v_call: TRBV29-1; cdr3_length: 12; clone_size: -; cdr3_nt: TGCAGCGCCGTGGGGACTAATGAAAAACTGTTTTTT; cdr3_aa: CSAVGTNEKLFF
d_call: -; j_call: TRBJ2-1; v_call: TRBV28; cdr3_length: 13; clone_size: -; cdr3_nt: TGTGCCAGCACGGGGGCCACCTACAATGAGCAGTTCTTC; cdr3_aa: CASTGATYNEQFF
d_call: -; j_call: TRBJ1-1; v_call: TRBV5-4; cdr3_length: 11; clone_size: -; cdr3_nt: TGTGCCAGCAGCTTGAACACTGAAGCTTTCTTT; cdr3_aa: CASSLNTEAFF
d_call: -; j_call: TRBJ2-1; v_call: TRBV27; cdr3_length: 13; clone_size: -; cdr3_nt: TGTGCCAGCAGTTACAGCTCCTACAATGAGCAGTTCTTC; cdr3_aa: CASSYSSYNEQFF
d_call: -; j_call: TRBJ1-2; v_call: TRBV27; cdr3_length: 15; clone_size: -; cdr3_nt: TGTGCCAGCAGTTTATCTATCTCGCCACCCTATGGCTACACCTTC; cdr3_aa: CASSLSISPPYGYTF
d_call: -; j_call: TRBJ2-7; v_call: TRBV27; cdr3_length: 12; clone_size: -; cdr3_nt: TGTGCCAGCAGTCCCGGGGTCGGGGAGCAGTACTTC; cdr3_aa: CASSPGVGEQYF
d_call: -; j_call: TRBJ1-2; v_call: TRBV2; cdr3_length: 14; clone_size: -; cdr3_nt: TGTGCCAGCAGTGAAGCAGACGGAAACTATGGCTACACCTTC; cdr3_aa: CASSEADGNYGYTF
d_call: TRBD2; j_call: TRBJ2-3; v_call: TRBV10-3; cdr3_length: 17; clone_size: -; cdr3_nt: TGTGCCATCAGTGAACCGGCGGGGGGGGTACCCACAGATACGCAGTATTTT; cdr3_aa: CAISEPAGGVPTDTQYF